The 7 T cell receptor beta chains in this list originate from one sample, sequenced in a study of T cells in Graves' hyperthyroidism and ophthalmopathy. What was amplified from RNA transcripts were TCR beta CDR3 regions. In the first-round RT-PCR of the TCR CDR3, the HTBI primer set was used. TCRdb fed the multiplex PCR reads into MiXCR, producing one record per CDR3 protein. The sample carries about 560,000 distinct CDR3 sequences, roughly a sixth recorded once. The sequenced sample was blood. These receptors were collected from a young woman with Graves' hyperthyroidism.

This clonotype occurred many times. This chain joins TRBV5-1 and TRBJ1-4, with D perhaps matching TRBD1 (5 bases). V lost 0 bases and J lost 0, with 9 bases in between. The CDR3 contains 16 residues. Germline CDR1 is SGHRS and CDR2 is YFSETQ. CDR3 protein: CASSLDGASTNEKLFF. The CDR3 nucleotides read TGCGCCAGCAGCTTGGACGGGGCGTCAACTAATGAAAAACTGTTTTTT.

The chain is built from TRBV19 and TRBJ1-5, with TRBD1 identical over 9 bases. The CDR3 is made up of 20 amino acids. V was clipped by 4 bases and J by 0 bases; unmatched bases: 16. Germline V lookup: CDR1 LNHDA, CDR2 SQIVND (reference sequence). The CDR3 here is CASSTTQDRGPRYSNQPQHF. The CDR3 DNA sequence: TGTGCCAGTAGTACGACTCAGGACAGGGGACCCCGATATAGCAATCAGCCCCAGCATTTT. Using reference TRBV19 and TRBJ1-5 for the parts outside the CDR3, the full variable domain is DGGITQSPKYLFRKEGQNVTLSCEQNLNHDAMYWYRQDPGQGLRLIYYSQIVNDFQKGDIAEGYSVSREKKESFPLTVTSAQKNPTAFYLCASSTTQDRGPRYSNQPQHFGDGTRLSIL.

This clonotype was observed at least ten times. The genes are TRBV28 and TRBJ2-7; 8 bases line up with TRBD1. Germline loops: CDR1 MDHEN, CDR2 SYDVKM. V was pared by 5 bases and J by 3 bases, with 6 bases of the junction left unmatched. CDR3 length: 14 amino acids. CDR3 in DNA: TGTGCCAGCAGTGGACAGGGAAGGGTCTACGAGCAGTACTTC. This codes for CASSGQGRVYEQYF.

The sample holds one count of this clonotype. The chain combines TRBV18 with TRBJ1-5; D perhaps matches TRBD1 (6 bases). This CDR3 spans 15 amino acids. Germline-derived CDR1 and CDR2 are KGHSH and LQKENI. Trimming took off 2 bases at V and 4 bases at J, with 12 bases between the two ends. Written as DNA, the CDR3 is TGTGCCAGCTCACCAAGACAGGACCAAAATCAGCCCCAGCATTTT. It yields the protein CASSPRQDQNQPQHF.

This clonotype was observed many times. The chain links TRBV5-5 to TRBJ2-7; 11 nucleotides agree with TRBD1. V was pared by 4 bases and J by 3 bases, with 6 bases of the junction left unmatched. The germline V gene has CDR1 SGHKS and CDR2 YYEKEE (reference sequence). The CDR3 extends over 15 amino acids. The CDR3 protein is CASSAGTGGFYEQYF. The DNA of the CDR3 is TGTGCCAGCAGCGCCGGGACAGGGGGTTTCTACGAGCAGTACTTC.

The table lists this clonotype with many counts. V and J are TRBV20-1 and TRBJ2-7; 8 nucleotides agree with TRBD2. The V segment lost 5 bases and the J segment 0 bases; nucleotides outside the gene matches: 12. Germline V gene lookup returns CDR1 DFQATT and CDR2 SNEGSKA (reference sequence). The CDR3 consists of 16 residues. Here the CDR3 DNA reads TGCAGTGCTCACGGCCTAGCGGGCCGGAGCTCCTACGAGCAGTACTTC. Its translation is CSAHGLAGRSSYEQYF.

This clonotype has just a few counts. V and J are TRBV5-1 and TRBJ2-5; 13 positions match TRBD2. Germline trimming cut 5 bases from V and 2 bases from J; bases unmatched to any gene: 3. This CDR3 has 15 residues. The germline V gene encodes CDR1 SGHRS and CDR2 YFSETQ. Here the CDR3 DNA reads TGCGCCAGCAGATCACTAGCGGGAGGGCAAGAGACCCAGTACTTC. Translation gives CASRSLAGGQETQYF.